This is a list of T cell receptor beta chains from one sample in a study of blood T cell repertoires in COVID-19. The repertoire was sequenced with immunoSEQ multiplex PCR; TCRdb's copy has only in-frame clones and lacks some. The table has roughly 290,000 clones, under 90% seen once. Sequencing input: PBMCs or T cells enriched from blood (not recorded which). The receptor source for this set is a woman aged 40 to 50 who had recovered from COVID-19. Both conserved end residues are part of each CDR3. A D gene is named only where the DNA matches it firmly. Size is omitted from some rows. Given values are once, few, many or a class for expanded clones.

cdr3_length | j_call | d_call | clone_size | v_call | cdr3_aa | cdr3_nt
16 | TRBJ2-3 | . | . | TRBV5-1 | CASSPGWGRSKDTQYF | TGCGCCAGCAGCCCGGGCTGGGGGCGTTCGAAGGATACGCAGTATTTT
16 | TRBJ1-4 | . | . | TRBV5-5 | CASSSNFQSTNEKLFF | TGTGCCAGCAGCTCTAACTTTCAATCAACTAATGAAAAACTGTTTTTT
14 | TRBJ1-1 | . | . | TRBV2 | CASIAGEKNTEAFF | TGTGCCAGCATCGCGGGAGAAAAGAACACTGAAGCTTTCTTT
14 | TRBJ2-3 | . | . | TRBV5-6 | CASSLAASADTQYF | TGTGCCAGCAGCTTGGCGGCCAGCGCAGATACGCAGTATTTT
15 | TRBJ2-1 | TRBD2 | . | TRBV7-2 | CASSSAFGGGYEQFF | TGTGCCAGCAGCTCGGCCTTCGGCGGGGGATATGAGCAGTTCTTC
14 | TRBJ1-5 | . | once | TRBV19 | CASSMGAGHQPQHF | TGTGCCAGTAGTATGGGGGCCGGCCATCAGCCCCAGCATTTT
18 | TRBJ1-4 | . | once | TRBV30 | CAWSVRDARGWSYEKLFF | TGTGCCTGGAGTGTACGCGACGCAAGGGGTTGGAGTTACGAAAAACTGTTTTTT
16 | TRBJ2-2 | . | . | TRBV11-2 | CASSLRQGLNTGELFF | TGTGCCAGCAGCTTACGGCAGGGGTTAAACACCGGGGAGCTGTTTTTT
16 | TRBJ2-7 | TRBD1 | . | TRBV7-9 | CASSSLRTGGSYEQYF | TGTGCCAGCAGCTCACTACGGACAGGGGGCTCCTACGAGCAGTACTTC
16 | TRBJ1-4 | TRBD1 | . | TRBV5-1 | CASSLGGTGHNEKLFF | TGCGCCAGCAGCTTGGGCGGGACAGGGCATAATGAAAAACTGTTTTTT
14 | TRBJ2-7 | TRBD2 | . | TRBV4-2 | CASSQLADSYEQYF | TGTGCCAGCAGCCAACTAGCGGACTCCTACGAGCAGTACTTC